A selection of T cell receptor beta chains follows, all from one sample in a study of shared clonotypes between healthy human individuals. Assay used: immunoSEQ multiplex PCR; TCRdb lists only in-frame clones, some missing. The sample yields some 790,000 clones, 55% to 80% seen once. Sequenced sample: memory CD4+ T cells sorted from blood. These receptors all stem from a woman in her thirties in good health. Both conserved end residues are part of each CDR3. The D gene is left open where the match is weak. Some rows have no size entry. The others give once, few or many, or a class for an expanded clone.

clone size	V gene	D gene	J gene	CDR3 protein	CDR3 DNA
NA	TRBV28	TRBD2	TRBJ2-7	CASSPNVGGGSSYEQYF	TGTGCCAGCAGTCCCAATGTAGGCGGGGGTAGCTCCTACGAGCAGTACTTC
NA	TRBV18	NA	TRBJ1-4	CASSPTGPANEKLFF	TGTGCCAGCTCACCAACAGGGCCGGCTAATGAAAAACTGTTTTTT
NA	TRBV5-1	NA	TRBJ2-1	CASSLGWGGPGEQFF	TGCGCCAGCAGCCTGGGGTGGGGTGGGCCCGGTGAGCAGTTCTTC
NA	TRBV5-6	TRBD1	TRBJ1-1	CASSPGTGAPTEAFF	TGTGCCAGCAGCCCCGGGACAGGGGCCCCCACTGAAGCTTTCTTT
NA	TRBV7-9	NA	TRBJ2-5	CASSLREIQETQYF	TGTGCCAGCAGCTTAAGGGAAATCCAAGAGACCCAGTACTTC
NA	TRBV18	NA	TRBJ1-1	CASSPKEGRNTEAFF	TGTGCCAGCTCACCAAAAGAAGGCAGGAACACTGAAGCTTTCTTT
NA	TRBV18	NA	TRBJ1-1	CASSSSTGIENTEAFF	TGTGCCAGCTCGTCGAGCACCGGGATAGAGAACACTGAAGCTTTCTTT
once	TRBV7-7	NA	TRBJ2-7	CASSLQGFGDRHYEQYF	TGTGCCAGCAGCTTACAGGGTTTCGGGGATCGTCACTACGAGCAGTACTTC
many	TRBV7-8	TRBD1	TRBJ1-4	CASSDRQGGGEKLFF	TGTGCCAGCAGCGATCGACAGGGGGGCGGTGAAAAACTGTTTTTT
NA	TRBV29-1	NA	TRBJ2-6	CSVQAWGANVLTF	TGCAGCGTACAAGCCTGGGGGGCCAACGTCCTGACTTTC
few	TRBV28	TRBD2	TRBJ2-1	CASSSHWTSVNEQFF	TGTGCCAGCAGTTCACATTGGACTAGCGTCAATGAGCAGTTCTTC
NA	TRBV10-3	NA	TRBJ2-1	CAISSVASPVYNEQFF	TGTGCCATCAGTTCCGTGGCCAGCCCGGTTTACAATGAGCAGTTCTTC
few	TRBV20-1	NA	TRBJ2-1	CSGWRALEQFF	TGCAGTGGCTGGAGGGCCTTAGAGCAGTTCTTC
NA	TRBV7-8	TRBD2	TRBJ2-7	CASSPPTSGGGERYF	TGTGCCAGCAGCCCACCGACTAGCGGGGGGGGTGAACGGTACTTC
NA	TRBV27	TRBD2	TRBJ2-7	CASSLRLAGSHEQYF	TGTGCCAGCAGTTTACGACTAGCGGGAAGCCACGAGCAGTACTTC
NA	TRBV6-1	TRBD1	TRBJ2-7	CASSQGAEQYF	TGTGCCAGCAGCCAGGGGGCCGAGCAGTACTTC
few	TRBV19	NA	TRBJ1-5	CASSIGTGPYSNQPQHF	TGTGCCAGTAGTATCGGGACGGGCCCGTATAGCAATCAGCCCCAGCATTTT
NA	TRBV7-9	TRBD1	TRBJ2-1	CASSTRDRAAEQFF	TGTGCCAGCAGCACCCGGGACAGGGCCGCTGAGCAGTTCTTC
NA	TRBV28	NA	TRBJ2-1	CASRGHHEQFF	TGTGCCAGCAGGGGACACCATGAGCAGTTCTTC
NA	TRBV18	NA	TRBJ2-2	CASNSAGNTGELFF	TGTGCCTCCAACTCCGCGGGGAACACCGGGGAGCTGTTTTTT
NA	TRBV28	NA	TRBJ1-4	CASSSMGGATTEKLFF	TGTGCCAGCAGTTCGATGGGTGGGGCCACCACTGAAAAACTGTTTTTT
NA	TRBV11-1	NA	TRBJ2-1	CASSPREIEAVQFF	TGTGCCAGCAGCCCCCGGGAAATCGAAGCGGTGCAGTTCTTC
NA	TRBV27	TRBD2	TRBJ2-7	CASSFSSGRSYEQYF	TGTGCCAGCAGTTTTTCTAGCGGGAGATCCTACGAGCAGTACTTC
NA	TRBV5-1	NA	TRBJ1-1	CASSLAGGNTEAFF	TGCGCCAGCAGCTTGGCGGGAGGGAACACTGAAGCTTTCTTT